Sequencing of this T cell receptor beta chain was carried out in a study of blood T cell repertoires in COVID-19 (dated by TCRdb to about 2020). Looking at the study overall: The collaborator samples originated in the United States, Italy and Spain and spanned the acute and convalescent phases of COVID-19. The material from the prospective study consisted of cDNA or gDNA derived from T cells, B-cell-depleted T cells, or PBMCs. Deeply sampled blood TCRbeta repertoires from subjects exposed to, actively infected with, or recovered from COVID-19 were included in the dataset. The repertoires were released in a freely available public database intended as a resource for research on the immune response to SARS-CoV-2. The samples were drawn from two sources: the first 160 participants of the ongoing ImmuneRACE study, and over 1,000 subjects contributed by 6 global collaborators. A de-identified subject ID, COVID-19 status, age in years and sex were almost always included in the sample metadata. Where available, HLA class I and class II types were obtained from metadata supplied by the sample provider rather than from assay-based typing.

Whole blood was collected in K2EDTA tubes by collaborating institutions according to the institutions' own protocols. For TCRbeta analysis, collaborator samples were shipped as frozen whole blood, as isolated PBMCs, or as DNA extracted from either sample type. In regard to this clone: The specificity of this receptor is unknown. No much larger clone exists at a distance of one base, and base qualities are not known.

From V the trimming removes 2 bases and from J it removes 8 bases, while the gene matches leave 4 bases of the junction unaccounted for. The germline V gene provides CDR1 MDHEN and CDR2 SYDVKM. The CDR3 runs 13 amino acids, cysteine and phenylalanine included. Left in the record is the CDR3 DNA by itself, 39 bases read in frame from the first base. Findings and caveats that apply to the study as a whole: Clinical and demographic metadata were provided uncurated, with the amount varying by source and participant.

The immunoSEQ Assay, a bias-controlled multiplex PCR, was used to amplify TCRbeta CDR3 regions from genomic DNA. In the paper's pipeline: Nucleated cell counts per sample were estimated from amplification of reference gene primers within the assay. Sequence reads were collapsed and filtered to measure the absolute abundance of every unique TCRbeta CDR3 rearrangement. For each sample, productive Simpson clonality was calculated by taking the square root of Simpson's diversity index across productive rearrangements. The table comes from immuneACCESS by way of TCRdb, which keeps in-frame sequences with V and J called. Part of the clones is missing from these tables; in studies checked, under half for an unresolved V gene and the rest for unknown reasons. The V and J calls and the clone size are those of that table, but D and trimming were determined from the DNA. Present in this sample are about 240,000 clones, 70% to 85% of which were seen just once. Around 9.9% of the sample comes from the top ten.

This sequence was found in a woman of 80 years or more with acute or convalescent COVID-19. This sequence uses TRBV28 and TRBJ1-2; 8 of the junction bases match TRBD1. The sample taken for sequencing was peripheral blood. The CDR3 protein sequence reads: CASSLLGQGGYTF. The bases are TGTGCCAGCAGTTTACTCGGACAGGGCGGCTACACCTTC.